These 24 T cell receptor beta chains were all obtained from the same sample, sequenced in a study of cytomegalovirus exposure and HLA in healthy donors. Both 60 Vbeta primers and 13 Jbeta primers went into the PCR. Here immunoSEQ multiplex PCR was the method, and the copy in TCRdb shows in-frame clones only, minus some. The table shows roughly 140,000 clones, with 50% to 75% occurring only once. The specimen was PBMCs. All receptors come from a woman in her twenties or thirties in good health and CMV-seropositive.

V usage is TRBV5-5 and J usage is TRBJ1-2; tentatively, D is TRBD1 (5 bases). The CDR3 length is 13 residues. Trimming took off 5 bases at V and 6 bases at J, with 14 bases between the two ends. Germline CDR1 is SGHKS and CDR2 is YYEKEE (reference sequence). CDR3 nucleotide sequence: TGTGCCAGCAGTACGGGTCCAGGGCATGGCTACACCTTC. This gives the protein CASSTGPGHGYTF.

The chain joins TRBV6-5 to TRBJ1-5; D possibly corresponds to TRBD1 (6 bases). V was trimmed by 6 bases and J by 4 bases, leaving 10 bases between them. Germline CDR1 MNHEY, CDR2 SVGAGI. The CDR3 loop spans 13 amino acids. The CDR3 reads CASSRTVNQPQHF. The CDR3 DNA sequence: TGTGCCAGCAGCAGGACAGTGAATCAGCCCCAGCATTTT.

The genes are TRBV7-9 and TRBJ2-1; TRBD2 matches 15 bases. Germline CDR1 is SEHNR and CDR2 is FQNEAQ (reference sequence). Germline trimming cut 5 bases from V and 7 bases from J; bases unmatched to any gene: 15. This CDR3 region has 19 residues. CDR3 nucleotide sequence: TGTGCCAGCAGCCCGACGTTCCGGACTAGCGGGAGGGGGCGTAATGAGCAGTTCTTC. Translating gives CASSPTFRTSGRGRNEQFF.

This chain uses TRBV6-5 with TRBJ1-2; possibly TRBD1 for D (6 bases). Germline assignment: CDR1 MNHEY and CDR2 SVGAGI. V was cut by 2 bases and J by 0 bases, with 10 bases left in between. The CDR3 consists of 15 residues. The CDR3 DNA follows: TGTGCCAGCAGTTACCAAGGACAGTCTAACTATGGCTACACCTTC. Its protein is CASSYQGQSNYGYTF.

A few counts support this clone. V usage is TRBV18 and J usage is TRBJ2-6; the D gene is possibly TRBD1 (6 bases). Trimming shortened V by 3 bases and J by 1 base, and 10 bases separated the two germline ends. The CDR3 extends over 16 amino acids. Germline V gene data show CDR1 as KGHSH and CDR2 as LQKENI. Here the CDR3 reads CASSPLGTSGANVLTF. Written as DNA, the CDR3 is TGTGCCAGCTCACCGCTCGGGACATCTGGGGCCAACGTCCTGACTTTC. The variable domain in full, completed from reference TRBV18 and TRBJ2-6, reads NAGVMQNPRHLVRRRGQEARLRCSPMKGHSHVYWYRQLPEEGLKFMVYLQKENIIDESGMPKERFSAEFPKEGPSILRIQQVVRGDSAAYFCASSPLGTSGANVLTFGAGSRLTVL.

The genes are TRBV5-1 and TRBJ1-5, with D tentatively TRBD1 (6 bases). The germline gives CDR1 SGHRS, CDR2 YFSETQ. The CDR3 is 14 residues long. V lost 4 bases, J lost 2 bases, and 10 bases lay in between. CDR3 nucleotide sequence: TGCGCCAGCAGCCCGGACAGTGGCAATCAGCCCCAGCATTTT. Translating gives CASSPDSGNQPQHF.

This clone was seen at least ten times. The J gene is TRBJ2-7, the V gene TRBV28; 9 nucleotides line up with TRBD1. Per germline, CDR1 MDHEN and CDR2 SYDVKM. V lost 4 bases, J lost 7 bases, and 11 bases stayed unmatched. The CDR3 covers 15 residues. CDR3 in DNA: TGTGCCAGCAGTTCATCCGGGACAGGGCGCGGGGAGCAGTACTTC. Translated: CASSSSGTGRGEQYF.

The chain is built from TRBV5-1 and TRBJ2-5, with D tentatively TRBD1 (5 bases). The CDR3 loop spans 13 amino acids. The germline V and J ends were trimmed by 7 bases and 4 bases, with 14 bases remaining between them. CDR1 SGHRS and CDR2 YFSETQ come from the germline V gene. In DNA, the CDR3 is TGCGCCAGCTCCCAGGGAATAGGAGAGACCCAGTACTTC. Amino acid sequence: CASSQGIGETQYF.

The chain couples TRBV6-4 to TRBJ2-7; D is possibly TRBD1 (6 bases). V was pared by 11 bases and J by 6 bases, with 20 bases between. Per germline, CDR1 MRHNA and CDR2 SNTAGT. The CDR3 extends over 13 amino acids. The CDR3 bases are TGTGCCCCCAAACGCAGGGGATTCGGCGAGCAGTACTTC. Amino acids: CAPKRRGFGEQYF.

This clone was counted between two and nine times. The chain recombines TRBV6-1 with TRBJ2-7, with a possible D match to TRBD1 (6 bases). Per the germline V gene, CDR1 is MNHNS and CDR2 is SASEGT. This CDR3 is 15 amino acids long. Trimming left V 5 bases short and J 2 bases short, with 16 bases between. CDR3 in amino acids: CASSSFGGQAYEQYF. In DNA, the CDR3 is TGTGCCAGCAGTAGCTTTGGGGGACAAGCCTACGAGCAGTACTTC.

The CDR3 loop reads CASSTAGGSYTF. CDR3 DNA: TGTGCCAGTAGTACCGCGGGGGGGAGCTACACCTTC. The chain carries TRBV19 and TRBJ1-2; tentative D call: TRBD1 (5 bases). V lost 4 bases to trimming and J lost 9 bases, with 12 bases between them. The CDR3 sequence is 12 residues long. The germline V gene has CDR1 LNHDA and CDR2 SQIVND (reference sequence).

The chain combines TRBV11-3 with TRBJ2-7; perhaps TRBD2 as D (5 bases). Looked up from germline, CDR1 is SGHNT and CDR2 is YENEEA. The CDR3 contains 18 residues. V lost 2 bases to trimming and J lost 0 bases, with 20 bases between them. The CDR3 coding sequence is TGTGCCAGCAGCTTACCCTTTGACCCGGCCGCGGGCTCCTACGAGCAGTACTTC. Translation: CASSLPFDPAAGSYEQYF.

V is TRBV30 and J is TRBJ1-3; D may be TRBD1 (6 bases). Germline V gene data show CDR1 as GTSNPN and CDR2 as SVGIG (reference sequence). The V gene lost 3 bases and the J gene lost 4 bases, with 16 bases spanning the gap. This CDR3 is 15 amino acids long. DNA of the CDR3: TGTGCCTGGAGGGGACACAGGGTTTACGGAAACACCATATATTTT. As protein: CAWRGHRVYGNTIYF.

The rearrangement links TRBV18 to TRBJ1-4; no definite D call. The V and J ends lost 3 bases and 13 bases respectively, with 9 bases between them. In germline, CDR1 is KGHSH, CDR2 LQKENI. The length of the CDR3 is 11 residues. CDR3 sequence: CASSPRDLLFF. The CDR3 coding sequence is TGTGCCAGCTCACCCCGGGATCTACTGTTTTTT.

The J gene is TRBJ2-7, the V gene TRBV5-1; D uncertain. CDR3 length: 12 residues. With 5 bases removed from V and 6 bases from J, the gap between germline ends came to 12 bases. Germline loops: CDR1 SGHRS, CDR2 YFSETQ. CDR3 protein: CASRFSLSEQYF. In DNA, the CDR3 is TGCGCCAGCAGGTTTTCCCTGAGCGAGCAGTACTTC.

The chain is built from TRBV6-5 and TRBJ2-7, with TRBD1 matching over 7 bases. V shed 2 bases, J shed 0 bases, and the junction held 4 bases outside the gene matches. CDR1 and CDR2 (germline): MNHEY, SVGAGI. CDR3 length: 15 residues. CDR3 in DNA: TGTGCCAGCAGTTACGGGACAGCAATCTCCTACGAGCAGTACTTC. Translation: CASSYGTAISYEQYF.

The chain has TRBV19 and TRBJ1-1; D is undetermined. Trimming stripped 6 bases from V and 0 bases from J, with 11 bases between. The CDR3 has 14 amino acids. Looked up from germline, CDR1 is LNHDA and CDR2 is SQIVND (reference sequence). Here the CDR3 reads CASSGGGLNTEAFF. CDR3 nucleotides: TGTGCCAGTAGCGGAGGTGGGTTGAACACTGAAGCTTTCTTT.

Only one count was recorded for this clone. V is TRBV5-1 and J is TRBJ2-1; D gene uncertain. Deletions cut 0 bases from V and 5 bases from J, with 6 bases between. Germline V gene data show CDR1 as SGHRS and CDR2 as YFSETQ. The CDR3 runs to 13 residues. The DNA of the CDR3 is TGCGCCAGCAGCTTGGGAGGCCACAATGAGCAGTTCTTC. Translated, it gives CASSLGGHNEQFF.

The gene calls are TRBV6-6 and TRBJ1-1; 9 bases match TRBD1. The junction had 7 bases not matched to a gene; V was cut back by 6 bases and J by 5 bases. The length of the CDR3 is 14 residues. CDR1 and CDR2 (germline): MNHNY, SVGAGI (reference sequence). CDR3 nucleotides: TGTGCCAGCAGGATTGGGACAGGGAGTACTGAAGCTTTCTTT. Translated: CASRIGTGSTEAFF.

The CDR3 reads CASSATPWTGCEQYF. The CDR3 coding sequence is TGTGCCAGCAGTGCAACCCCATGGACAGGCTGCGAGCAGTACTTC. The chain employs TRBV6-4 and TRBJ2-7; TRBD1 agrees at 7 bases. V lost 4 bases to trimming and J lost 6 bases; unmatched junction nucleotides: 12. CDR1 and CDR2 (germline): MRHNA, SNTAGT. CDR3 length equals 15 residues.

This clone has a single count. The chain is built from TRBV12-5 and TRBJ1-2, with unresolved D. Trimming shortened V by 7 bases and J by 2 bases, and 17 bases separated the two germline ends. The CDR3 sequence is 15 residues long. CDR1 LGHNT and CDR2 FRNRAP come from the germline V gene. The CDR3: CASAPHREPNYGYTF. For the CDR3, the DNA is TGTGCTAGTGCCCCACACAGAGAACCAAACTATGGCTACACCTTC.

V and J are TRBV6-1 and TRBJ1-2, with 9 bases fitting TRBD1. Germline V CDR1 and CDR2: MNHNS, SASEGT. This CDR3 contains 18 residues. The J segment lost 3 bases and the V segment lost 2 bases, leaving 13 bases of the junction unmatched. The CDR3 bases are TGTGCCAGCAGTGAAAGGGTCTTTTTCACAGGGGGCGACTATGGCTACACCTTC. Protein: CASSERVFFTGGDYGYTF.

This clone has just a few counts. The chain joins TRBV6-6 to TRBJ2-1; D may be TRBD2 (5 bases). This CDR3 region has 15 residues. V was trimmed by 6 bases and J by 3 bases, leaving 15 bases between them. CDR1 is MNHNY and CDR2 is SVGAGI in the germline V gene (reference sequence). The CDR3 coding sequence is TGTGCCAGCAGCCCCAACCTCGGGAACTACAATGAGCAGTTCTTC. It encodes CASSPNLGNYNEQFF.

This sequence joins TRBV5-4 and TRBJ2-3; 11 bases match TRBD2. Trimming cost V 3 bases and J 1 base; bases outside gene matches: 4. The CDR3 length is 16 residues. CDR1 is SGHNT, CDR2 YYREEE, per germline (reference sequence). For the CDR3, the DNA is TGTGCCAGCAGCTGGGGGACTAGCGGAGGCACAGATACGCAGTATTTT. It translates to CASSWGTSGGTDTQYF.